This T cell receptor beta chain was recorded in a study of CD8 T cells in Susac syndrome. Reverse transcription of about 0.45 to 1 ug RNA used random hexamers. Each CDR3 protein gets one entry after TCRdb re-called the immunoSEQ multiplex PCR reads with MiXCR. There are a few hundred thousand distinct CDR3 sequences in the sample; 80% to 95% occur only once, and around 0.07% lies in the top ten. Trimming removed 8 bases from V and 6 bases from J; junction bases left unmatched: 8. The CDR3 sequence is 13 residues long. Germline CDR1 MNHNS, CDR2 SASEGT. V gene TRBV6-1 combines with J gene TRBJ1-2; 8 bases are shared with TRBD1. The origin of this receptor is a human donor with multiple sclerosis. The specimen sequenced was CD4+ T cells from PBMCs. CDR3 sequence: CASGQGPQNGYTF. The DNA for the CDR3 is TGTGCCAGCGGACAGGGACCTCAGAATGGCTACACCTTC.